The rows below give T cell receptor beta chains drawn from one sample of a study of blood T cell repertoires in COVID-19. The assay was immunoSEQ multiplex PCR, and TCRdb's table has in-frame clones only and misses some. The data contain 270,000 or so clones, just over 90% of them singletons. The sample comprised PBMCs or T cells enriched from blood (not recorded which). The receptors here all came from a woman in her 40s with acute COVID-19. Each CDR3 is given with its conserved first and last residue. Fields, in order: CDR3 protein, CDR3 DNA, D gene, J gene, V gene, clone size. D genes are given only for firm matches. Only part of the rows carry a size: once, few, many, or a class if the clone is expanded.

CASSRNRGDNEKLFF	TGTGCCAGTAGTCGGAACAGGGGGGATAATGAAAAACTGTTTTTT	TRBD1	TRBJ1-4	TRBV19	.
CASSLWGGEDTQYF	TGTGCCAGCAGCTTGTGGGGAGGTGAAGATACGCAGTATTTT	.	TRBJ2-3	TRBV5-6	.
CASSYWVGGRGTEAFF	TGTGCCAGCAGTTACTGGGTGGGGGGGAGAGGCACTGAAGCTTTCTTT	.	TRBJ1-1	TRBV6-5	.
CAWRRGEKRATNEKLFF	TGTGCCTGGAGGCGGGGGGAGAAAAGAGCAACTAATGAAAAACTGTTTTTT	.	TRBJ1-4	TRBV30	.
CASSVRDSQWDEQYF	TGTGCCAGCAGCGTCAGGGACAGTCAGTGGGACGAGCAGTACTTC	TRBD1	TRBJ2-7	TRBV9	.
CASARTGFYEQYF	TGTGCCAGCGCCCGGACAGGATTCTACGAGCAGTACTTC	TRBD1	TRBJ2-7	TRBV28	.
CASTSPTTGTDTQYF	TGTGCCAGCACTAGCCCTACCACGGGCACAGATACGCAGTATTTT	.	TRBJ2-3	TRBV28	.
CASSYTGLAGGVEYNEQFF	TGTGCCAGCAGTTACACAGGACTAGCGGGAGGGGTTGAATACAATGAGCAGTTCTTC	TRBD2	TRBJ2-1	TRBV6-2/TRBV6-3	.
CASSTRSSYNSPLHF	TGTGCCAGCAGCACGCGTAGCTCCTATAATTCACCCCTCCACTTT	.	TRBJ1-6	TRBV5-5	.
CASGLKHRAKLFF	TGTGCTAGTGGTTTGAAACACAGGGCAAAACTGTTTTTT	.	TRBJ1-4	TRBV12-5	.
CASSIAGGPTDTQYF	TGTGCCAGCAGCATCGCGGGGGGGCCTACAGATACGCAGTATTTT	TRBD2	TRBJ2-3	TRBV7-3	.
CASSQQGYEQYF	TGTGCCAGCAGTCAACAGGGTTACGAGCAGTACTTC	.	TRBJ2-7	TRBV2	.
CASSLGHANTRDEQFF	TGCGCCAGCAGCTTGGGTCATGCCAACACTAGGGATGAGCAGTTCTTC	.	TRBJ2-1	TRBV5-1	.
CASSPSGPVTAGGVKYF	TGTGCCAGCAGCCCTAGTGGGCCCGTGACAGCGGGAGGGGTCAAGTACTTC	TRBD2	TRBJ2-7	TRBV27	once
CASSIGGIAYNEQFF	TGTGCCAGTAGTATAGGCGGGATAGCCTACAATGAGCAGTTCTTC	.	TRBJ2-1	TRBV19	.
CASSRDRENTEAFF	TGTGCCAGCAGTCGCGACAGGGAGAACACTGAAGCTTTCTTT	TRBD1	TRBJ1-1	TRBV6-5	.
CASSIRGNQPQHF	TGTGCCAGTAGTATCCGTGGCAATCAGCCCCAGCATTTT	.	TRBJ1-5	TRBV19	.
CASSPTGGPAYYEQYF	TGTGCCAGCAGTCCCACAGGGGGGCCGGCCTACTACGAGCAGTACTTC	TRBD1	TRBJ2-7	TRBV28	once
CASSSSGQTRTDTQYF	TGCGCCAGCAGCTCATCCGGACAGACCCGCACAGATACGCAGTATTTT	.	TRBJ2-3	TRBV5-1	.
CASSAGGGGAHNEQFF	TGTGCCAGCAGCGCTGGGGGCGGGGGGGCCCACAATGAGCAGTTCTTC	TRBD2	TRBJ2-1	TRBV7-6	.
CASSNRGGSQHF	TGTGCCAGTAGCAATCGGGGGGGTTCCCAGCATTTT	.	TRBJ1-5	TRBV19	.
CASSQGDTSGNTIYF	TGTGCCAGCAGCCAAGGAGACACCTCTGGAAACACCATATATTTT	.	TRBJ1-3	TRBV14	.
CASSESTSGGYNEQFF	TGCGCCAGCAGTGAGTCGACTAGCGGGGGCTACAATGAGCAGTTCTTC	TRBD2	TRBJ2-1	TRBV10-2	.
CASRGLGANTQYF	TGTGCCAGCAGGGGACTAGGGGCCAATACGCAGTATTTT	TRBD2	TRBJ2-3	TRBV28	.
CASSLTGTSGANVLTF	TGTGCCAGCAGCTTGACAGGGACCTCTGGGGCCAACGTCCTGACTTTC	.	TRBJ2-6	TRBV5-5	.
CASSPGTGEYSGNTIYF	TGTGCCAGCAGCCCTGGGACAGGGGAATACTCTGGAAACACCATATATTTT	TRBD1	TRBJ1-3	TRBV7-9	.
CASTSLRWSTLHF	TGTGCCAGCACCTCACTGAGATGGTCCACCCTCCACTTT	.	TRBJ1-6	TRBV12-3/TRBV12-4	.
CASSSGLAGGQETQYF	TGTGCCAGCAGCTCGGGACTAGCGGGGGGCCAAGAGACCCAGTACTTC	TRBD2	TRBJ2-5	TRBV7-2	.
CASSLEQGNQPQHF	TGTGCCAGCAGCTTGGAACAGGGCAATCAGCCCCAGCATTTT	.	TRBJ1-5	TRBV5-5	.
CAWSALQGFPLPDDQPQHF	TGTGCCTGGAGTGCCCTACAGGGTTTCCCATTACCCGATGATCAGCCCCAGCATTTT	.	TRBJ1-5	TRBV30	.
CASSLAPAGSSYEQYF	TGTGCCAGCAGCTTAGCGCCAGCGGGGAGCTCCTACGAGCAGTACTTC	TRBD2	TRBJ2-7	TRBV7-2	.
CASSSGAGGPDEQFF	TGTGCCAGCAGTTCGGGAGCGGGGGGGCCCGATGAGCAGTTCTTC	TRBD2	TRBJ2-1	TRBV6-5	.
CASEADRVNTEAFF	TGTGCCAGCGAGGCGGACAGGGTGAACACTGAAGCTTTCTTT	TRBD1	TRBJ1-1	TRBV2	.
CASSQDKSGLAGLEFF	TGTGCCAGCAGCCAAGATAAATCAGGACTAGCGGGTTTAGAGTTCTTC	TRBD2	TRBJ2-1	TRBV4-2	.
CASSTGSGTGYGYTF	TGTGCCAGCAGCACCGGGTCCGGGACAGGCTATGGCTACACCTTC	TRBD1	TRBJ1-2	TRBV5-5	.
CASSIKREGLEQFF	TGTGCCAGTAGTATTAAGCGGGAGGGCCTGGAGCAGTTCTTC	TRBD2	TRBJ2-1	TRBV19	.
CATSRDSGSQAFF	TGTGCCACCAGCAGAGACTCAGGGTCACAAGCTTTCTTT	.	TRBJ1-1	TRBV15	.
CASSLVRGEQFF	TGTGCCAGCAGTTTAGTTCGAGGTGAGCAGTTCTTC	.	TRBJ2-1	TRBV12-3/TRBV12-4	.
CASSPPAGGYNEQFF	TGTGCCAGCTCACCGCCGGCAGGGGGTTACAATGAGCAGTTCTTC	TRBD1	TRBJ2-1	TRBV18	.
CASSIADNEQFF	TGTGCCAGCAGTATAGCGGACAATGAGCAGTTCTTC	.	TRBJ2-1	TRBV6-2/TRBV6-3	.
CASSLADRVGADTQYF	TGTGCCAGCAGCTTAGCCGACAGGGTAGGGGCAGATACGCAGTATTTT	TRBD1	TRBJ2-3	TRBV7-3	.
CASSAQDGHTGELFF	TGTGCCAGCAGCGCCCAAGATGGGCACACCGGGGAGCTGTTTTTT	.	TRBJ2-2	TRBV9	.
CASSLDSSSTDTQYF	TGTGCCAGCAGCCTCGACAGTTCTAGCACAGATACGCAGTATTTT	.	TRBJ2-3	TRBV7-3	.
CASSPSVEPFSYEQYF	TGTGCCAGCAGCCCTTCCGTAGAGCCATTCTCCTACGAGCAGTACTTC	.	TRBJ2-7	TRBV9	once
CASSLDRGRFGEQYF	TGTGCCAGCTCACTCGACAGGGGCCGATTTGGCGAGCAGTACTTC	TRBD1	TRBJ2-7	TRBV18	many
CSANGDLRSETQYF	TGCAGCGCCAACGGAGATTTACGGTCGGAGACCCAGTACTTC	.	TRBJ2-5	TRBV29-1	.